This T cell receptor beta chain comes out of a study of blood T cell repertoires in COVID-19. Study information: Samples representing acute and convalescent COVID-19 were sourced from the United States, Italy and Spain. T cells, B-cell-depleted T cells, or PBMCs provided the cDNA or gDNA that served as material.

Study processing details: Amplified reference gene primers provided the basis for estimating nucleated cell counts. Clones were sequenced by immunoSEQ multiplex PCR, and TCRdb holds only the in-frame ones, with some missing. The V and J calls and clone size are taken from that table; D and trimming were inferred from the DNA. The data show around 140,000 clones, 87% seen once. Germline V CDR1 and CDR2: SGHTA, FQGTGA. Trimming at V came to 5 bases and at J to 5 bases, leaving 12 bases not matched to a gene. The length of the CDR3 is 15 residues. The clonotype was recovered from an elderly man with acute or convalescent COVID-19. The source material was peripheral blood. The rearrangement links TRBV7-3 to TRBJ2-7; 7 bases are shared with TRBD2. CDR3 nucleotides: TGTGCCAGCAGCCGCACGCCAGCGGGAAGGGACGAGCAGTACTTC. Translated, it gives CASSRTPAGRDEQYF. The variable domain in full, with the rest retrieved from reference TRBV7-3 and TRBJ2-7, is GAGVSQTPSNKVTEKGKYVELRCDPISGHTALYWYRQSLGQGPEFLIYFQGTGAADDSGLPNDRFFAVRPEGSVSTLKIQRTERGDSAVYLCASSRTPAGRDEQYFGPGTRLTVT.